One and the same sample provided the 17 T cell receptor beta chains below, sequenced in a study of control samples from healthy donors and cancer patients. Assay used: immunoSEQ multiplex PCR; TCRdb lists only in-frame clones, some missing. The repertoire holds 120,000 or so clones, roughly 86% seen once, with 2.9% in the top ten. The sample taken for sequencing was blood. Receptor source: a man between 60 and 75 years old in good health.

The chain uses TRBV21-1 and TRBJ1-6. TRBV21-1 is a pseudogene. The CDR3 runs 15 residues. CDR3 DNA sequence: TGTGCCAGCAGCCGACGTGGAGGCATTAATTCACCCCTCCACTTT. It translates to CASSRRGGINSPLHF.

The CDR3 DNA reads as TGCGCCAGCAGCTTGGCCGGACTAGCGGGGGCAGAGACCCAGTACTTC. Its protein product is CASSLAGLAGAETQYF. The rearrangement joins TRBV5-1 to TRBJ2-5, with 13 positions matching TRBD2. Germline V gene data show CDR1 as SGHRS and CDR2 as YFSETQ. The CDR3 extends over 16 amino acids. V shed 0 bases and J 4 bases; nucleotides not matched to a gene: 3.

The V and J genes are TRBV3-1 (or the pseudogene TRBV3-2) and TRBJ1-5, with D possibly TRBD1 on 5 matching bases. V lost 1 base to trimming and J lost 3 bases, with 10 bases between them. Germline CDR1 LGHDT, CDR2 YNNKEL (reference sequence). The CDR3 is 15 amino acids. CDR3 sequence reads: CASSQVGGYNQPQHF. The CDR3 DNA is TGTGCCAGCAGCCAAGTGGGGGGATACAATCAGCCCCAGCATTTT.

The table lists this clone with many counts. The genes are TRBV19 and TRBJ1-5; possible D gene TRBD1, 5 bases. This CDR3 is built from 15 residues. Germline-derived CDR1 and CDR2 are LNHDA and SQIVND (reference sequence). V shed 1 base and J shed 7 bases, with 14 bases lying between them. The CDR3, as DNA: TGTGCCAGTAGTATAGGACAGTTCGCGGGGCAGCCCCAGCATTTT. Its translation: CASSIGQFAGQPQHF. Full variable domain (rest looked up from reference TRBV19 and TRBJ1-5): DGGITQSPKYLFRKEGQNVTLSCEQNLNHDAMYWYRQDPGQGLRLIYYSQIVNDFQKGDIAEGYSVSREKKESFPLTVTSAQKNPTAFYLCASSIGQFAGQPQHFGDGTRLSIL.

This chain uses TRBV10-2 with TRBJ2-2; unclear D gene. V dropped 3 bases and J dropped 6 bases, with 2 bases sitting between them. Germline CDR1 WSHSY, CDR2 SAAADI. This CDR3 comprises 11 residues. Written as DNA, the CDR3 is TGCGCCAGCAGTGATCCCGGGGAGCTGTTTTTT. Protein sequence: CASSDPGELFF.

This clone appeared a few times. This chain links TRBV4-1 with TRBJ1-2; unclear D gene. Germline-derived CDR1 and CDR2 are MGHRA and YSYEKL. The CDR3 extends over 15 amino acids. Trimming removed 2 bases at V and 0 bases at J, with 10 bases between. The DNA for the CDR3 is TGCGCCAGCAGCCAACAGATTTCCGCTAACTATGGCTACACCTTC. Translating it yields CASSQQISANYGYTF.

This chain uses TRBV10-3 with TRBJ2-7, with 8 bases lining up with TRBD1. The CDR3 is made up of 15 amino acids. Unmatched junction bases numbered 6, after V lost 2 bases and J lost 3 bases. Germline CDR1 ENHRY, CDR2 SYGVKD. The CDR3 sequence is CAISEVGTGDYEQYF. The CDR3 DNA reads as TGTGCCATCAGTGAGGTCGGGACAGGAGACTACGAGCAGTACTTC.

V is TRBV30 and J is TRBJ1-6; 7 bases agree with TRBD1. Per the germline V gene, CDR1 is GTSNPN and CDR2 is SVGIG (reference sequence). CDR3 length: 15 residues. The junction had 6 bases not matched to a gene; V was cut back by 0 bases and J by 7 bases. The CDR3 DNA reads TGTGCCTGGAGTGTATGGGACAGCGACAATTCACCCCTCCACTTT. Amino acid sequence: CAWSVWDSDNSPLHF.

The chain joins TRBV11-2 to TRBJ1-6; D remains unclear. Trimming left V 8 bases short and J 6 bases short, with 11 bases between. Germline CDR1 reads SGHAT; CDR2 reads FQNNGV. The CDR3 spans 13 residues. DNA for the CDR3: TGTGCCAGCGCGGGCCAGGCTAATTCACCCCTCCACTTT. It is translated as CASAGQANSPLHF.

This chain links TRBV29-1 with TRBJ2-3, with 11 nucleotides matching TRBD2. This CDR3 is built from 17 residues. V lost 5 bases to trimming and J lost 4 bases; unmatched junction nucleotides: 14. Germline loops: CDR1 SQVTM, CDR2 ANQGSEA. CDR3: CSVIRGASGGIADTQYF. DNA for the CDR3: TGCAGCGTTATCCGGGGAGCTAGCGGGGGGATCGCAGATACGCAGTATTTT.

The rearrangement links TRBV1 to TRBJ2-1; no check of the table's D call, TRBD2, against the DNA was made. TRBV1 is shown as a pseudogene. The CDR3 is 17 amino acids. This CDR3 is CTSSQESRLAGVNEQFF. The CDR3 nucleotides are TGCACCAGCAGCCAGGAGAGCCGACTAGCGGGGGTCAATGAGCAGTTCTTC.

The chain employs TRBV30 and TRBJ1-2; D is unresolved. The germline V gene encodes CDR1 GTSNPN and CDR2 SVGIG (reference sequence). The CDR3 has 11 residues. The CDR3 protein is CASRINYGYTF. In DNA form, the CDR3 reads TGTGCTTCGCGCATTAACTATGGCTACACCTTC.

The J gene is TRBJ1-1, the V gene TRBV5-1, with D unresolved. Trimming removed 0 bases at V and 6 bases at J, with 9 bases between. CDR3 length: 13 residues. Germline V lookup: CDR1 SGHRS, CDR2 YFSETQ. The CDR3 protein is CASSLGPKAEAFF. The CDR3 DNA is TGCGCCAGCAGCTTGGGGCCCAAAGCTGAAGCTTTCTTT. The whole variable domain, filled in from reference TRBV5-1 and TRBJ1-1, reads KAGVTQTPRYLIKTRGQQVTLSCSPISGHRSVSWYQQTPGQGLQFLFEYFSETQRNKGNFPGRFSGRQFSNSRSEMNVSTLELGDSALYLCASSLGPKAEAFFGQGTRLTVV.

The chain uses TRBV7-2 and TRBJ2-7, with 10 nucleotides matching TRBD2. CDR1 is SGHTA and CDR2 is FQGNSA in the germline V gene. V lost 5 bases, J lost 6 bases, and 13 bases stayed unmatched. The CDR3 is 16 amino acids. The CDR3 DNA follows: TGTGCCAGCAGCCCACCTAGCGGGGGACGGGGGATCGAGCAGTACTTC. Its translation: CASSPPSGGRGIEQYF.

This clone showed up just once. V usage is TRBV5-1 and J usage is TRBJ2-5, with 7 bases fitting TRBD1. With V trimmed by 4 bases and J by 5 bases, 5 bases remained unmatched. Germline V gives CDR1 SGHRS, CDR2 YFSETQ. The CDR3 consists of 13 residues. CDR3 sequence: CASSRQGEETQYF. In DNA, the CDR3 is TGCGCCAGCAGCCGACAGGGAGAGGAGACCCAGTACTTC.

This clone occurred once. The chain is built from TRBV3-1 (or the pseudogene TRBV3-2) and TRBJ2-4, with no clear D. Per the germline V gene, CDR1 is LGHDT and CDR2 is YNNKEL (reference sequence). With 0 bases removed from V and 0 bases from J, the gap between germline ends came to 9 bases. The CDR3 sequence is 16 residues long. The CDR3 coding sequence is TGTGCCAGCAGCCAAGAGGGTGCACTAGCCAAAAACATTCAGTACTTC. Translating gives CASSQEGALAKNIQYF.

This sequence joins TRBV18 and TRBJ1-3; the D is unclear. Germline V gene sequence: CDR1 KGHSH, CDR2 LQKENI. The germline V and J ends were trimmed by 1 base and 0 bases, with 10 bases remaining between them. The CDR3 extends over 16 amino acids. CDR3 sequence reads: CASSPQSGTSGNTIYF. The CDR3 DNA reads TGTGCCAGCTCACCACAGTCAGGAACCTCTGGAAACACCATATATTTT.